These T cell receptor beta chains were read from a single sample in a study of T cells in narcolepsy. Some clones are missing from TCRdb's copy, which holds only in-frame ones; the method was immunoSEQ multiplex PCR. The sample holds tens of thousands of clones; 75% to 90% are singletons and the top ten take 2% to 3%. The sequenced sample consisted of CD45RA- memory CD4+ T cells from PBMCs. All receptors derive from a human donor with narcolepsy. The CDR3 runs from the conserved cysteine through the conserved F or W. Each record gives: J gene, clone size, V gene, D gene, CDR3 protein, CDR3 DNA. D genes are given only for firm matches. Some rows mark clone size as missing; the rest say once, few, many or name a class of expanded clone.

j_gene: TRBJ2-1; abundance: .; v_gene: TRBV5-1; d_gene: TRBD2; CDR3aa: CASSLRTSGMYNEQFF; CDR3nt: TGCGCCAGCAGCTTGCGGACTAGCGGGATGTACAATGAGCAGTTCTTC
j_gene: TRBJ2-4; abundance: once; v_gene: TRBV6-5; d_gene: TRBD1; CDR3aa: CASRRPGQLNIQYF; CDR3nt: TGTGCCAGCAGGAGACCGGGACAGCTAAACATTCAGTACTTC
j_gene: TRBJ1-1; abundance: .; v_gene: TRBV5-1; d_gene: TRBD1; CDR3aa: CASSPGTGFNSEAFF; CDR3nt: TGCGCCAGCAGCCCGGGGACAGGGTTTAATAGTGAAGCTTTCTTT
j_gene: TRBJ1-5; abundance: .; v_gene: TRBV6-6; d_gene: .; CDR3aa: CASSYGSNGQPQHF; CDR3nt: TGTGCCAGCAGTTACGGTTCGAATGGTCAGCCCCAGCATTTT
j_gene: TRBJ2-3; abundance: .; v_gene: TRBV6-5; d_gene: TRBD2; CDR3aa: CASSRAGVGADTQYF; CDR3nt: TGTGCCAGCAGTCGAGCGGGAGTAGGCGCAGATACGCAGTATTTT
j_gene: TRBJ2-1; abundance: .; v_gene: TRBV5-4; d_gene: TRBD2; CDR3aa: CASSLLASGTLAEEQFF; CDR3nt: TGTGCCAGCAGCTTGTTGGCTAGCGGAACACTCGCCGAGGAGCAGTTCTTC
j_gene: TRBJ2-7; abundance: .; v_gene: TRBV7-2; d_gene: TRBD1; CDR3aa: CASSLESGQTYEQYF; CDR3nt: TGTGCCAGCAGCTTAGAATCGGGACAGACCTACGAGCAGTACTTC
j_gene: TRBJ2-2; abundance: few; v_gene: TRBV30; d_gene: .; CDR3aa: CAWKVGLASNTGELFF; CDR3nt: TGTGCCTGGAAAGTCGGGCTAGCGTCTAACACCGGGGAGCTGTTTTTT
j_gene: TRBJ2-7; abundance: .; v_gene: TRBV6-1; d_gene: TRBD1; CDR3aa: CASSEGTGGKPYEQYF; CDR3nt: TGTGCCAGCAGTGAAGGGACAGGGGGGAAACCCTACGAGCAGTACTTC
j_gene: TRBJ2-5; abundance: .; v_gene: TRBV7-9; d_gene: TRBD2; CDR3aa: CASSPQGSGGPNTQYF; CDR3nt: TGTGCCAGCAGCCCTCAGGGTAGCGGGGGCCCAAATACCCAGTACTTC
j_gene: TRBJ2-5; abundance: .; v_gene: TRBV7-2; d_gene: TRBD2; CDR3aa: CASASLGLGAETQYF; CDR3nt: TGTGCCAGCGCTTCTCTGGGACTAGGGGCAGAGACCCAGTACTTC
j_gene: TRBJ2-7; abundance: .; v_gene: TRBV11-2; d_gene: .; CDR3aa: CASSQLKDYEQYF; CDR3nt: TGTGCCAGCAGCCAACTCAAAGACTACGAGCAGTACTTC
j_gene: TRBJ2-5; abundance: .; v_gene: TRBV7-9; d_gene: .; CDR3aa: CASSLSGYVQETQYF; CDR3nt: TGTGCCAGCAGCTTAAGCGGGTACGTTCAAGAGACCCAGTACTTC
j_gene: TRBJ2-7; abundance: .; v_gene: TRBV7-8; d_gene: TRBD2; CDR3aa: CASSLRTSGDYEQYF; CDR3nt: TGTGCCAGCAGCTTGAGGACTAGCGGGGACTACGAGCAGTACTTC
j_gene: TRBJ2-7; abundance: .; v_gene: TRBV5-8; d_gene: TRBD1; CDR3aa: CASSPNRQGPYEQYF; CDR3nt: TGTGCCAGCAGTCCCAACCGACAGGGACCCTACGAGCAGTACTTC
j_gene: TRBJ1-4; abundance: .; v_gene: TRBV28; d_gene: .; CDR3aa: CASGRGYGGEKLFF; CDR3nt: TGTGCCAGCGGGAGGGGGTACGGAGGGGAAAAACTGTTTTTT
j_gene: TRBJ2-3; abundance: .; v_gene: TRBV11-1; d_gene: .; CDR3aa: CASTGTSSTDTQYF; CDR3nt: TGTGCCAGCACAGGGACTTCGAGCACAGATACGCAGTATTTT
j_gene: TRBJ2-3; abundance: .; v_gene: TRBV29-1; d_gene: .; CDR3aa: CSVDSRGTDTQYF; CDR3nt: TGCAGCGTTGATAGTCGGGGGACAGATACGCAGTATTTT
j_gene: TRBJ1-2; abundance: .; v_gene: TRBV7-9; d_gene: .; CDR3aa: CASSLQANYGYTF; CDR3nt: TGTGCCAGCAGTCTACAGGCTAACTATGGCTACACCTTC
j_gene: TRBJ1-5; abundance: .; v_gene: TRBV6-5; d_gene: .; CDR3aa: CASSYSLINQPQHF; CDR3nt: TGTGCCAGCAGTTACTCGCTGATAAATCAGCCCCAGCATTTT
j_gene: TRBJ1-5; abundance: .; v_gene: TRBV4-3; d_gene: .; CDR3aa: CASSLTRRQPQHF; CDR3nt: TGCGCCAGCAGCCTAACTAGACGACAGCCCCAGCATTTT
j_gene: TRBJ1-2; abundance: .; v_gene: TRBV7-2; d_gene: TRBD1; CDR3aa: CASSLRGQDNYGYTF; CDR3nt: TGTGCCAGCAGCTTACGTGGACAGGATAACTATGGCTACACCTTC
j_gene: TRBJ1-1; abundance: .; v_gene: TRBV5-1; d_gene: TRBD1; CDR3aa: CASSLVQGADTEAFF; CDR3nt: TGCGCCAGCAGCTTGGTCCAGGGGGCGGACACTGAAGCTTTCTTT
j_gene: TRBJ1-5; abundance: .; v_gene: TRBV6-1; d_gene: .; CDR3aa: CASLQTYSNQPQHF; CDR3nt: TGTGCCAGCCTACAGACTTATAGCAATCAGCCCCAGCATTTT
j_gene: TRBJ2-1; abundance: .; v_gene: TRBV5-4; d_gene: .; CDR3aa: CASSPGWAEQFF; CDR3nt: TGTGCCAGCAGCCCGGGCTGGGCGGAGCAGTTCTTC
j_gene: TRBJ1-1; abundance: .; v_gene: TRBV7-9; d_gene: .; CDR3aa: CASSFGSTREAFF; CDR3nt: TGTGCCAGCAGCTTCGGTAGTACACGAGAAGCTTTCTTT
j_gene: TRBJ1-2; abundance: once; v_gene: TRBV28; d_gene: .; CDR3aa: CASSSLGGYTF; CDR3nt: TGTGCCAGCAGTTCGTTAGGGGGCTACACCTTC
j_gene: TRBJ1-1; abundance: .; v_gene: TRBV30; d_gene: .; CDR3aa: CAWRTSNTEAFF; CDR3nt: TGTGCCTGGAGGACTTCGAACACTGAAGCTTTCTTT
j_gene: TRBJ2-4; abundance: once; v_gene: TRBV29-1; d_gene: .; CDR3aa: CSAIPLQGGKNIQYF; CDR3nt: TGCAGCGCAATCCCGCTACAGGGTGGGAAAAACATTCAGTACTTC
j_gene: TRBJ1-5; abundance: few; v_gene: TRBV30; d_gene: .; CDR3aa: CAWSRALNQPQHF; CDR3nt: TGTGCCTGGAGTCGGGCCTTGAATCAGCCCCAGCATTTT
j_gene: TRBJ2-3; abundance: .; v_gene: TRBV2; d_gene: .; CDR3aa: CASSPLATPATTDTQYF; CDR3nt: TGTGCCAGCAGTCCTCTCGCGACTCCTGCCACCACAGATACGCAGTATTTT
j_gene: TRBJ2-3; abundance: .; v_gene: TRBV7-9; d_gene: TRBD1; CDR3aa: CASSLIDRGGTDTQYF; CDR3nt: TGTGCCAGCAGCCTCATCGACAGGGGCGGCACAGATACGCAGTATTTT
j_gene: TRBJ2-3; abundance: .; v_gene: TRBV5-1; d_gene: .; CDR3aa: CASRDTKSTDTQYF; CDR3nt: TGCGCCAGCAGGGACACGAAGAGCACAGATACGCAGTATTTT
j_gene: TRBJ2-7; abundance: .; v_gene: TRBV11-2; d_gene: .; CDR3aa: CASSLAGYEQYF; CDR3nt: TGTGCCAGCAGCTTAGCCGGTTACGAGCAGTACTTC
j_gene: TRBJ1-4; abundance: .; v_gene: TRBV5-1; d_gene: .; CDR3aa: CASSLAFAADEKLFF; CDR3nt: TGCGCCAGCAGCTTGGCTTTTGCGGCGGATGAAAAACTGTTTTTT
j_gene: TRBJ1-4; abundance: .; v_gene: TRBV7-8; d_gene: .; CDR3aa: CASSLALGNPGEKLFF; CDR3nt: TGTGCCAGCAGCTTAGCGCTGGGCAACCCTGGGGAAAAACTGTTTTTT
j_gene: TRBJ2-1; abundance: .; v_gene: TRBV7-3; d_gene: .; CDR3aa: CASSLGPGTYNEQFF; CDR3nt: TGTGCCAGCAGCTTAGGCCCCGGGACGTACAATGAGCAGTTCTTC
j_gene: TRBJ1-1; abundance: few; v_gene: TRBV29-1; d_gene: .; CDR3aa: CSVAQMGTEAFF; CDR3nt: TGCAGCGTGGCCCAGATGGGCACTGAAGCTTTCTTT
j_gene: TRBJ1-2; abundance: .; v_gene: TRBV4-3; d_gene: TRBD1; CDR3aa: CASSQLLLGQDYGYTF; CDR3nt: TGCGCCAGCAGCCAACTTCTTTTAGGACAGGACTATGGCTACACCTTC
j_gene: TRBJ2-7; abundance: .; v_gene: TRBV5-4; d_gene: .; CDR3aa: CASSSEPQTYEQYF; CDR3nt: TGTGCCAGCAGCTCGGAACCACAGACCTACGAGCAGTACTTC
j_gene: TRBJ2-5; abundance: once; v_gene: TRBV27; d_gene: .; CDR3aa: CASSLRGQETQYF; CDR3nt: TGTGCCAGCAGCCTCAGGGGCCAAGAGACCCAGTACTTC
j_gene: TRBJ2-5; abundance: .; v_gene: TRBV7-2; d_gene: TRBD2; CDR3aa: CASSFGGGFKYQETQYF; CDR3nt: TGTGCCAGCAGCTTCGGCGGGGGGTTTAAGTACCAAGAGACCCAGTACTTC
j_gene: TRBJ2-1; abundance: once; v_gene: TRBV19; d_gene: .; CDR3aa: CASSIGGELGYNEQFF; CDR3nt: TGTGCCAGTAGTATAGGGGGAGAATTGGGTTACAATGAGCAGTTCTTC
j_gene: TRBJ2-7; abundance: .; v_gene: TRBV5-1; d_gene: .; CDR3aa: CASSLGGASYEQYF; CDR3nt: TGCGCCAGCAGCTTGGGGGGTGCCTCCTACGAGCAGTACTTC
j_gene: TRBJ2-6; abundance: .; v_gene: TRBV9; d_gene: TRBD1; CDR3aa: CASWAGGSGANVLTF; CDR3nt: TGTGCCAGTTGGGCAGGGGGCTCTGGGGCCAACGTCCTGACTTTC
j_gene: TRBJ1-2; abundance: .; v_gene: TRBV4-3; d_gene: .; CDR3aa: CASSQDESPRYGYTF; CDR3nt: TGCGCCAGCAGCCAAGATGAGTCGCCCCGCTATGGCTACACCTTC
j_gene: TRBJ1-5; abundance: .; v_gene: TRBV6-5; d_gene: TRBD1; CDR3aa: CASGTGLLGQPQHF; CDR3nt: TGTGCCAGCGGGACAGGGCTCCTCGGCCAGCCCCAGCATTTT
j_gene: TRBJ1-6; abundance: .; v_gene: TRBV5-1; d_gene: TRBD1; CDR3aa: CASSLLDRSRDSPLHF; CDR3nt: TGCGCCAGCAGCTTGCTGGACAGGTCCAGAGATTCACCCCTCCACTTT
j_gene: TRBJ2-5; abundance: .; v_gene: TRBV28; d_gene: TRBD2; CDR3aa: CASSSSGSGETQYF; CDR3nt: TGTGCCAGCAGTAGTAGCGGGAGTGGTGAGACCCAGTACTTC
j_gene: TRBJ1-1; abundance: .; v_gene: TRBV19; d_gene: .; CDR3aa: CASSRRGLTEAFF; CDR3nt: TGTGCCAGTAGTCGGCGGGGGTTAACTGAAGCTTTCTTT
j_gene: TRBJ2-7; abundance: .; v_gene: TRBV10-1; d_gene: TRBD1; CDR3aa: CASRRGTGGDLEQYF; CDR3nt: TGCGCCAGCAGGAGAGGGACAGGGGGCGACCTGGAGCAGTACTTC
j_gene: TRBJ2-1; abundance: few; v_gene: TRBV6-5; d_gene: TRBD2; CDR3aa: CASSYTPAGGQIEQFF; CDR3nt: TGTGCCAGCAGTTATACCCCCGCGGGGGGCCAGATTGAGCAGTTCTTC
j_gene: TRBJ2-5; abundance: .; v_gene: TRBV7-2; d_gene: .; CDR3aa: CASSFQETQYF; CDR3nt: TGTGCCAGCAGCTTCCAAGAGACCCAGTACTTC
j_gene: TRBJ1-2; abundance: .; v_gene: TRBV27; d_gene: TRBD1; CDR3aa: CASSLRDRDYGYTF; CDR3nt: TGTGCCAGCAGTTTAAGGGACAGGGATTATGGCTACACCTTC
j_gene: TRBJ1-5; abundance: once; v_gene: TRBV19; d_gene: .; CDR3aa: CASIPVGTSNQPQHF; CDR3nt: TGTGCCAGTATCCCGGTGGGCACCTCTAATCAGCCCCAGCATTTT
j_gene: TRBJ2-5; abundance: .; v_gene: TRBV18; d_gene: .; CDR3aa: CASSLIGGREETQYF; CDR3nt: TGTGCCAGCTCCCTGATCGGGGGGCGCGAAGAGACCCAGTACTTC
j_gene: TRBJ2-1; abundance: .; v_gene: TRBV7-2; d_gene: .; CDR3aa: CATVNRGADSYNEQFF; CDR3nt: TGTGCCACCGTCAACCGGGGGGCGGATTCCTACAATGAGCAGTTCTTC
j_gene: TRBJ1-2; abundance: .; v_gene: TRBV6-6; d_gene: TRBD1; CDR3aa: CASRTGAEGYTF; CDR3nt: TGTGCCAGCCGGACAGGGGCAGAGGGCTACACCTTC
j_gene: TRBJ1-3; abundance: .; v_gene: TRBV5-4; d_gene: TRBD1; CDR3aa: CASSPGTAGNTIYF; CDR3nt: TGTGCCAGCAGCCCTGGGACAGCCGGAAACACCATATATTTT